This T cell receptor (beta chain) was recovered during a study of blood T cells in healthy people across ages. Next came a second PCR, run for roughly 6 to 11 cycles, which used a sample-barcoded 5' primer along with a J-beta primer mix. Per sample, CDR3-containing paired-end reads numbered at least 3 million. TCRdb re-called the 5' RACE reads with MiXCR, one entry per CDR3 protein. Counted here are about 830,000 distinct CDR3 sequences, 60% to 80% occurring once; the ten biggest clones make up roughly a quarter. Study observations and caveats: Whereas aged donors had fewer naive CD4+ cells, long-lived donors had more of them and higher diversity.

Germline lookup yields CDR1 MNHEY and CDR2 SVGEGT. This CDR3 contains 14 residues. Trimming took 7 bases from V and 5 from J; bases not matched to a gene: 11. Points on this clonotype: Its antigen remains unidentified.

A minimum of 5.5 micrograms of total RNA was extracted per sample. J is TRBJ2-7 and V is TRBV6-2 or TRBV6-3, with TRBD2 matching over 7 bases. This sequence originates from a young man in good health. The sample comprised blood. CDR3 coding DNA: TGTGCCAGCACATTTAGCGGGCCTATAAACGAGCAGTACTTC. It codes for CASTFSGPINEQYF.